Following are 13 T cell receptor beta chains from one sample sequenced in a study of blood T cell repertoires in COVID-19 (dated by TCRdb to the early 2020s). Library generation was performed with the immunoSEQ multiplex PCR assay. Entries here come from immuneACCESS through TCRdb and include only in-frame sequences with V and J called. Some clones fail to appear in such tables; in the studies checked, an unresolved V gene covers under half of the shortfall, and the cause of the remainder is unknown. The sample table shows about 320,000 clones, and roughly nine tenths are seen once. The ten top clones hold 4.5% to 6.5% of the sample. The specimen was PBMCs or T cells enriched from blood (not recorded which). These receptors originate from a man aged 55 to 70 who had recovered from COVID-19.

The chain uses TRBV7-3 and TRBJ2-2; 8 nucleotides agree with TRBD2. Germline V gene lookup returns CDR1 SGHTA and CDR2 FQGTGA. V gave up 6 bases and J gave up 4 bases; unmatched junction bases: 13. This CDR3 has 17 residues. CDR3 DNA: TGTGCCAGCAGTCCACAAATCGGGAGGGCCCTCACCGGGGAGCTGTTTTTT. Translating gives CASSPQIGRALTGELFF.

This clone appeared a few times. This sequence joins TRBV6-5 and TRBJ1-5; D unclear. V was clipped by 7 bases and J by 8 bases, with 21 bases between them. The CDR3 loop spans 15 amino acids. Per germline, CDR1 MNHEY and CDR2 SVGAGI. CDR3 sequence reads: CASISRLAAPEPQHF. The CDR3 coding sequence is TGTGCCAGCATTAGCAGATTGGCAGCCCCGGAGCCCCAGCATTTT.

The V and J genes are TRBV3-1 (or the pseudogene TRBV3-2) and TRBJ2-7; a weak D match, TRBD2 (7 bases). Germline CDR1 LGHDT, CDR2 YNNKEL (reference sequence). V was pared by 4 bases and J by 3 bases, with 16 bases between. The CDR3 has 15 amino acids. The DNA for the CDR3 is TGTGCCAGCAGCCGCGGGGGCGGCCTAGTCTACGAGCAGTACTTC. Residues: CASSRGGGLVYEQYF.

The rearrangement uses TRBV9 and TRBJ2-5; 14 bases align to TRBD2. The V and J ends lost 0 bases and 1 base, in that order; junction bases with no gene match: 11. The germline V gene has CDR1 SGDLS and CDR2 YYNGEE. The CDR3 extends over 20 amino acids. This CDR3 is CASSVASGTSGRVGQETQYF. CDR3 sequence (DNA): TGTGCCAGCAGCGTAGCAAGCGGGACTAGCGGGAGAGTGGGCCAAGAGACCCAGTACTTC.

The count of this clone is one. The chain uses TRBV12-3 or TRBV12-4 and TRBJ2-1; maybe TRBD2 (6 bases). V was trimmed by 6 bases and J by 4 bases, leaving 7 bases between them. The CDR3 consists of 12 residues. CDR3 in amino acids: CASRGLYNEQFF. In DNA, the CDR3 is TGTGCCAGCAGGGGACTTTACAATGAGCAGTTCTTC.

This sequence joins TRBV29-1 and TRBJ2-7, with 7 bases identical to TRBD1. The CDR3 covers 14 residues. Germline V gives CDR1 SQVTM, CDR2 ANQGSEA. V gave up 2 bases and J gave up 2 bases; unmatched junction bases: 6. Here the CDR3 reads CSVELGQRAYEQYF. The CDR3 DNA sequence: TGCAGCGTTGAATTGGGACAGAGAGCCTACGAGCAGTACTTC.

CDR3 sequence reads: CASSLEIRVLNEQYF. DNA of the CDR3: TGTGCCAGCAGTCTCGAGATCAGGGTACTTAACGAGCAGTACTTC. The chain has TRBV6-2 or TRBV6-3 and TRBJ2-7, with a weak D call TRBD1 (5 bases). The CDR3 has 15 amino acids. Trimming removed 5 bases at V and 5 bases at J, with 19 bases between. CDR1 is MNHEY and CDR2 is SVGEGT in the germline V gene.

The chain employs TRBV7-9 and TRBJ2-1, with TRBD2 as a possible D gene (5 bases). The germline CDR1 and CDR2 sequences are SEHNR and FQNEAQ (reference sequence). V was trimmed by 5 bases and J by 3 bases, leaving 14 bases between them. The CDR3 contains 15 residues. CDR3: CASSPPGKSYNEQFF. The CDR3 DNA follows: TGTGCCAGCAGCCCCCCGGGGAAGAGCTACAATGAGCAGTTCTTC.

This chain uses TRBV5-1 with TRBJ1-1; tentatively, D is TRBD1 (6 bases). V lost 1 base and J lost 2, with 12 bases in between. Germline V gene data show CDR1 as SGHRS and CDR2 as YFSETQ. The CDR3 totals 15 residues. The CDR3 protein is CASSLWGRGNTEAFF. DNA for the CDR3: TGCGCCAGCAGCTTGTGGGGCAGGGGAAACACTGAAGCTTTCTTT. Variable domain in full (rest from reference TRBV5-1 and TRBJ1-1): KAGVTQTPRYLIKTRGQQVTLSCSPISGHRSVSWYQQTPGQGLQFLFEYFSETQRNKGNFPGRFSGRQFSNSRSEMNVSTLELGDSALYLCASSLWGRGNTEAFFGQGTRLTVV.

V is TRBV6-2 or TRBV6-3 and J is TRBJ2-1, with TRBD1 matching 8 bases. Losses at the gene ends were 3 bases for V and 12 bases for J; bases not matched to a gene: 4. The CDR3 sequence is 12 residues long. Germline V gene data show CDR1 as MNHEY and CDR2 as SVGEGT. CDR3 sequence: CASSYRQGAQFF. CDR3 bases: TGTGCCAGCAGTTATCGCCAGGGGGCGCAGTTCTTC.

The V gene is TRBV28, the J gene TRBJ1-4, with D tentatively TRBD1 (6 bases). CDR1 MDHEN and CDR2 SYDVKM come from the germline V gene. V lost 5 bases to trimming and J lost 5 bases, with 12 bases between them. This CDR3 region has 14 residues. CDR3 DNA: TGTGCCAGCAGTCGAGGGGGGGGAAATGAAAAACTGTTTTTT. It encodes CASSRGGGNEKLFF.

The rearrangement links TRBV10-3 to TRBJ2-7; 8 bases fit TRBD2. The germline V gene encodes CDR1 ENHRY and CDR2 SYGVKD. The junction had 5 bases not matched to a gene; V was cut back by 6 bases and J by 1 base. There are 14 residues in the CDR3. This chain's CDR3 is CAIRREVISYEQYF. For the CDR3, the DNA is TGTGCCATCAGGCGGGAGGTTATATCCTACGAGCAGTACTTC.

This clone appeared once. This chain links TRBV28 with TRBJ2-7; 7 bases align to TRBD2. V gave up 3 bases and J gave up 2 bases; unmatched junction bases: 10. The germline CDR1 and CDR2 sequences are MDHEN and SYDVKM. The CDR3 length is 16 residues. CDR3 loop: CASSLLSAGEPYEQYF. The DNA for the CDR3 is TGTGCCAGCAGTTTGTTATCGGCGGGAGAGCCCTACGAGCAGTACTTC.